Below are 9 T cell receptor beta chains sequenced from a single sample in a study of cytomegalovirus exposure and HLA in healthy donors. This PCR relied on a set of 60 Vbeta primers and 13 Jbeta primers. Assay: immunoSEQ multiplex PCR; the TCRdb copy retains only in-frame clones and omits some. The repertoire holds over 150,000 clones, with roughly 80% as singletons. The sample was PBMCs. These receptor sequences come from a young man in good health and CMV-seropositive.

The chain combines TRBV27 with TRBJ2-1; D unresolved. Between the trimmed V and J ends, which lost 4 bases and 0 bases, there was a span of 10 bases. The CDR3 runs 15 residues. Germline loops: CDR1 MNHEY, CDR2 SMNVEV (reference sequence). This CDR3 is CASSSDMASYNEQFF. The CDR3 coding sequence is TGTGCCAGCAGTTCCGATATGGCCTCCTACAATGAGCAGTTCTTC.

The rearrangement uses TRBV6-5 and TRBJ1-2; 10 bases align to TRBD1. CDR1 is MNHEY and CDR2 is SVGAGI in the germline V gene. Trimming at V came to 6 bases and at J to 4 bases, leaving 2 bases not matched to a gene. The CDR3 sequence is 13 residues long. CDR3 sequence: CASRDRGGYGYTF. CDR3 DNA: TGTGCCAGCAGGGACAGGGGGGGCTATGGCTACACCTTC.

The rearrangement joins TRBV7-9 to TRBJ2-1; 8 bases fit TRBD1. Germline lookup yields CDR1 SEHNR and CDR2 FQNEAQ (reference sequence). The V segment lost 5 bases and the J segment 0 bases; nucleotides outside the gene matches: 9. This CDR3 is built from 17 residues. The CDR3 reads CASSRSGQVASYNEQFF. The DNA for the CDR3 is TGTGCCAGCAGCAGGTCGGGACAGGTTGCCTCCTACAATGAGCAGTTCTTC.

The chain uses TRBV6-1 and TRBJ1-1; weak D call: TRBD1 (5 bases). With 6 bases removed from V and 7 bases from J, the gap between germline ends came to 18 bases. This CDR3 has 14 amino acids. Germline CDR1 is MNHNS and CDR2 is SASEGT. The CDR3 bases are TGTGCCAGCAGCGAGCACAGGACGGCTCGTGAAGCTTTCTTT. Translated, it gives CASSEHRTAREAFF.

This clone was observed a few times. This chain connects TRBV27 to TRBJ2-4; the match to TRBD1 covers 9 bases. From germline, CDR1 is MNHEY and CDR2 SMNVEV (reference sequence). Unmatched junction bases numbered 9, after V lost 4 bases and J lost 2 bases. The CDR3 loop spans 17 amino acids. In nucleotides, the CDR3 is TGTGCCAGCAGTTCCCTAGGACAGGGGAGAACCAAAAACATTCAGTACTTC. This sequence encodes CASSSLGQGRTKNIQYF.

This chain connects TRBV27 to TRBJ1-2, with D tentatively TRBD1 (5 bases). Germline V gene lookup returns CDR1 MNHEY and CDR2 SMNVEV (reference sequence). V shed 5 bases and J shed 4 bases, with 17 bases lying between them. The CDR3 contains 15 residues. This CDR3 reads CASSLTAGFSYGYTF. The CDR3 nucleotides read TGTGCCAGCAGTCTGACCGCAGGGTTTAGCTATGGCTACACCTTC.

The chain combines TRBV18 with TRBJ2-7; D is unclear. Between the trimmed V and J ends, which lost 3 bases and 8 bases, there was a span of 11 bases. Per the germline V gene, CDR1 is KGHSH and CDR2 is LQKENI. This CDR3 region has 12 residues. In DNA, the CDR3 is TGTGCCAGCTCACCCACGAGCAGGAAGCAGTACTTC. This translates into CASSPTSRKQYF.

The chain has TRBV2 and TRBJ1-1, with D possibly matching TRBD1 (5 bases). Trimming took 6 bases from V and 6 from J, leaving 11 bases between them. The CDR3 covers 12 residues. Germline assignment: CDR1 SNHLY and CDR2 FYNNEI. CDR3 in amino acids: CASSLDNPEAFF. The CDR3 region has the DNA TGTGCCAGCAGCCTGGACAATCCTGAAGCTTTCTTT.

The chain is built from TRBV29-1 and TRBJ1-2; 7 nucleotides align to TRBD1. The V gene's germline CDR1 is SQVTM and CDR2 ANQGSEA. The CDR3 loop spans 12 amino acids. Trimming cost V 7 bases and J 3 bases; bases outside gene matches: 5. As DNA, the CDR3 is TGCAGCGCGGGACAGCGGGACTATGGCTACACCTTC. This gives the protein CSAGQRDYGYTF.